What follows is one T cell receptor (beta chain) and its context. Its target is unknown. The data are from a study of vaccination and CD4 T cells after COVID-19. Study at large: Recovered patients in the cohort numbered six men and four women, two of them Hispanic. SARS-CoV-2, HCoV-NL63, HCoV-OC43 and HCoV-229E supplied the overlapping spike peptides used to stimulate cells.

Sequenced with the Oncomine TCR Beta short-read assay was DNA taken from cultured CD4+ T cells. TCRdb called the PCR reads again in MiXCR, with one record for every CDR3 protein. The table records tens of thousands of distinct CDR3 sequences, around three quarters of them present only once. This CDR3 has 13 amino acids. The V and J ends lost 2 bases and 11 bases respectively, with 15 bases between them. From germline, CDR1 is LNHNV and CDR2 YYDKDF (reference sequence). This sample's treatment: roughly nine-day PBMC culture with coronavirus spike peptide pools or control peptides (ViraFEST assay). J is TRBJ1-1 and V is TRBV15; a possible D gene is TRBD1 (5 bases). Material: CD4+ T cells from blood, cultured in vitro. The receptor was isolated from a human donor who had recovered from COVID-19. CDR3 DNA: TGTGCCACCAGCAGATCAAGGGCGGAGGGGGCTTTCTTT. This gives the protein CATSRSRAEGAFF.